The entry that follows covers one T cell receptor (beta chain) sequence. Its cognate antigen has yet to be identified. Within one base of it there is no much larger clone, and no base qualities were kept. Genomic DNA obtained from frozen pancreas tissue was processed for repertoire sequencing. The DNeasy Blood and Tissue Kit was used to extract about 1.8-3.4 ug of genomic DNA from umbilical cord blood or frozen pancreas. This sample was included in a study of fetal regulatory T cell absence and autoimmunity (dated by TCRdb to 2015 to 2018). Background for the entire study: Autoimmunity of the exocrine pancreas was seen in the IPEX patients even though clinical diabetes was absent.

Points the paper makes about the study in general: Cord blood and pancreas had broadly similar TRB gene family usage, resembling published neonatal and adult repertoires. The TCR compartment showed significant oligoclonal enrichment in pancreas versus cord blood, with some top clones over 100-fold enriched. The oligoclonal enrichment was interpreted as support for antigen-driven autoimmunity occurring in the pancreas before birth in IPEX syndrome.

CDR1 SNHLY and CDR2 FYNNEI were looked up in the germline V gene. V lost 4 bases and J lost 7 bases; the stretch between them is 4 bases long. The CDR3 covers 10 residues, taking in both the cysteine and the phenylalanine. This entry keeps only the CDR3 DNA: 30 bases, framed from base 1. TCRbeta CDR3 regions were amplified and barcoded by two-step multiplex PCR on the immunoSEQ human TCRbeta survey platform. Libraries were sequenced on Illumina instruments, and IgH from the same samples was sequenced in parallel. As for the authors' bioinformatics: To remove PCR and sequencing errors, raw reads were filtered against IMGT V, D, J definitions and grouped with a nearest-neighbor algorithm. A clone was defined as an identical nucleotide sequence, and differential abundance between tissues was tested with a Fisher exact test for each clone using a pFDR threshold of p<0.01. A minimum inclusion filter of 10 in either sample excluded clones with frequencies too low for statistical inference. Pairwise clonal comparisons used the immunoSEQ Analyzer, and gene family usage was assessed with IMGT tools. TCRdb limited this immuneACCESS table to in-frame rearrangements with V and J called. A share of clones is missing; checked studies link under half to unresolved V genes, and the rest is unexplained. Clone size and V and J calls were adopted from that table, with D and trimming inferred from the DNA. In this sample the table shows approximately 94,000 clones, about two thirds of which occur a single time. 1.5% to 2.5% of the sample rests with the top ten.

The receptor was derived from a male donor with IPEX syndrome. In this chain, TRBV2 is recombined with TRBJ1-2; no D gene is confidently identified. The sequenced sample consisted of pancreas tissue. In nucleotides, the sequence is TGTGCCAGCAGTGCCGCTGGCTACACCTTC. Translated, it gives CASSAAGYTF. The variable domain in full, with residues beyond the CDR3 obtained from the reference TRBV2 and TRBJ1-2 genes, is EPEVTQTPSHQVTQMGQEVILRCVPISNHLYFYWYRQILGQKVEFLVSFYNNEISEKSEIFDDQFSVERPDGSNFTLKIRSTKLEDSAMYFCASSAAGYTFGSGTRLTVV.